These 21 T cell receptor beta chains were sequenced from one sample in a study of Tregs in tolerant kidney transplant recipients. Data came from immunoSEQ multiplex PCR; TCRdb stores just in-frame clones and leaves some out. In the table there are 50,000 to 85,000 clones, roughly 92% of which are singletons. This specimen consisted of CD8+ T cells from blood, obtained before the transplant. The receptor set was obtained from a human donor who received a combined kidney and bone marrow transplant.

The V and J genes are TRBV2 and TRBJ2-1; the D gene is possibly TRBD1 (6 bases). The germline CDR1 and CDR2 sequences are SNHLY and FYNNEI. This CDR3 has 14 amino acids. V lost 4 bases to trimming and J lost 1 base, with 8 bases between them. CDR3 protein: CASSGTGSYNEQFF. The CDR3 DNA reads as TGTGCCAGCAGTGGAACAGGGTCCTACAATGAGCAGTTCTTC.

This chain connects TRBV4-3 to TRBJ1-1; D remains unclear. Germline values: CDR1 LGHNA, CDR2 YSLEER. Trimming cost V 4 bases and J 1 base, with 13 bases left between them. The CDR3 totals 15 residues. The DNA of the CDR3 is TGCGCCAGCAGCCCCGACTCGTCGAAGAACACTGAAGCTTTCTTT. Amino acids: CASSPDSSKNTEAFF.

CDR3 DNA sequence: TGTGCCAGCAGTCGAACGGGACAGCCATTTAACTATGGCTACACCTTC. Its translation is CASSRTGQPFNYGYTF. This chain joins TRBV2 and TRBJ1-2, with 7 bases identical to TRBD1. CDR1 SNHLY and CDR2 FYNNEI come from the germline V gene. There are 16 residues in the CDR3. The V and J ends lost 5 bases and 1 base, in that order; junction bases with no gene match: 10.

CDR3 nucleotide sequence: TGTGCCAGCAGTTTAAACCCCGGACAGGGGAGGAACACTGAAGCTTTCTTT. Protein sequence: CASSLNPGQGRNTEAFF. V gene TRBV27 combines with J gene TRBJ1-1; 9 bases align to TRBD1. Trimming removed 2 bases from V and 1 base from J; junction bases left unmatched: 8. Germline CDR1 reads MNHEY; CDR2 reads SMNVEV (reference sequence). This CDR3 is built from 17 residues.

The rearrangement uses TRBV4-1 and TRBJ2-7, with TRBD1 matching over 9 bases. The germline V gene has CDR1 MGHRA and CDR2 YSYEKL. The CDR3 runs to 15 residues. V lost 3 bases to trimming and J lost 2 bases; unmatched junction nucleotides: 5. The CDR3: CASSHPGQGTYEQYF. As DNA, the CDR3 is TGCGCCAGCAGCCACCCGGGACAGGGCACCTACGAGCAGTACTTC.

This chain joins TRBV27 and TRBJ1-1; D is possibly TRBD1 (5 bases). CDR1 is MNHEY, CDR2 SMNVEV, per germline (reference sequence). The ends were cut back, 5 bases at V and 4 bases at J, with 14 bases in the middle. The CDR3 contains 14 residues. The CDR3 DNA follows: TGTGCCAGCAGTATAGGGGTGGGGGGCACTGAAGCTTTCTTT. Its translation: CASSIGVGGTEAFF.

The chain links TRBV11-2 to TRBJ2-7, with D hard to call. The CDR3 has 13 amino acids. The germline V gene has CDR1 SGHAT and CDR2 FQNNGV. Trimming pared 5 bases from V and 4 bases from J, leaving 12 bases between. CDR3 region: CASSPPSRYEQYF. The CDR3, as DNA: TGTGCCAGCAGCCCTCCCTCGAGGTACGAGCAGTACTTC.

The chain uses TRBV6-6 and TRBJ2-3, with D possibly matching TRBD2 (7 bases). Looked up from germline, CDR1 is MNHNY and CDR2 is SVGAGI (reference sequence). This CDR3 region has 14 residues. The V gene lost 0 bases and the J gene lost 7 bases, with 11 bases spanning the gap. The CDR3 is CASSYSGGAYTQYF. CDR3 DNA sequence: TGTGCCAGCAGTTACTCGGGGGGGGCGTATACGCAGTATTTT.

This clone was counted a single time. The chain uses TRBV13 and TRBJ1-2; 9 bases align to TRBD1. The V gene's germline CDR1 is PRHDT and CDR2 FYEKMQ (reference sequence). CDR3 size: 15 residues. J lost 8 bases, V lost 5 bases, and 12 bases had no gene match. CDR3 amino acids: CASSTAGWTGEGYTF. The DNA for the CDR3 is TGTGCCAGCAGCACGGCGGGTTGGACAGGGGAAGGCTACACCTTC.

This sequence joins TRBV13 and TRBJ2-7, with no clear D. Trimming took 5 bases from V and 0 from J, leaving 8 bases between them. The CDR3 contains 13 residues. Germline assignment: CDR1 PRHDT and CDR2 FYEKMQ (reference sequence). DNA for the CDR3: TGTGCCAGCAGCCTCCCCAGCTCCTACGAGCAGTACTTC. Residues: CASSLPSSYEQYF.

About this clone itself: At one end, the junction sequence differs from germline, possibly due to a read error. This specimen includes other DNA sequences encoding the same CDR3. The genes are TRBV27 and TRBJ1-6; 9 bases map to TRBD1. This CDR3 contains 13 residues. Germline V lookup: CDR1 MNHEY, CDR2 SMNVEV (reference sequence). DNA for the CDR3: TGTGCCAGCAGGACAGGGGGTTATTCCCCCCTCCACTTT. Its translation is CASRTGGYSPLHF.

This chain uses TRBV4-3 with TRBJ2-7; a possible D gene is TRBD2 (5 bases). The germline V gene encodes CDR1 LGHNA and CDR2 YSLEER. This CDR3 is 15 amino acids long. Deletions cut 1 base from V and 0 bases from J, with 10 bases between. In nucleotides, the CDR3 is TGCGCCAGCAGCCAAGGGTTGGGGAGCTCCTACGAGCAGTACTTC. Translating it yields CASSQGLGSSYEQYF.

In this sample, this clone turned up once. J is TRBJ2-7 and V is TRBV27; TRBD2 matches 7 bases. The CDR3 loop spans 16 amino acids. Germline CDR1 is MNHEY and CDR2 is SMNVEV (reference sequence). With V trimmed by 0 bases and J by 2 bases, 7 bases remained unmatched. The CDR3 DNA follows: TGTGCCAGCAGTTTATCGGCGGGGGAAGCAACCTACGAGCAGTACTTC. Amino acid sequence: CASSLSAGEATYEQYF.

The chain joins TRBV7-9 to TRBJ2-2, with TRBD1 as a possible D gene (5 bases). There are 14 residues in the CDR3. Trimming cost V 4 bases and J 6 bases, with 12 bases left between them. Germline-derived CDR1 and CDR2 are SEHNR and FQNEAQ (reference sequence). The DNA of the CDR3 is TGTGCCAGCAGCTCCGATCCAGGGTCCGGGGAGCTGTTTTTT. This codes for CASSSDPGSGELFF.

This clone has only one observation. CDR3 residues: CASSNGQFYGYTF. CDR3 sequence (DNA): TGTGCCAGCAGCAATGGACAGTTCTATGGCTACACCTTC. V and J are TRBV13 and TRBJ1-2, with D perhaps TRBD1 (6 bases). Germline loops: CDR1 PRHDT, CDR2 FYEKMQ (reference sequence). The V end lost 5 bases, the J end lost 4 bases, and 11 bases lay between the germline ends. This CDR3 is built from 13 residues.

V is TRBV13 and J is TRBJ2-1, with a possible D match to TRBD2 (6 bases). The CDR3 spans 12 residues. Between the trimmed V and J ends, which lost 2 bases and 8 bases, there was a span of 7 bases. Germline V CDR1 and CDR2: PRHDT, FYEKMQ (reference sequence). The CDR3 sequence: CASSLSGYEQFF. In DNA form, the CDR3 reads TGTGCCAGCAGCTTAAGCGGGTATGAGCAGTTCTTC.

The CDR3 loop reads CASSPPQDQETQYF. Here the CDR3 DNA reads TGTGCCAGCAGCCCTCCGCAGGATCAAGAGACCCAGTACTTC. The rearrangement uses TRBV7-9 and TRBJ2-5; D is unresolved. The germline V gene has CDR1 SEHNR and CDR2 FQNEAQ (reference sequence). This CDR3 is 14 amino acids long. Trimming pared 5 bases from V and 2 bases from J, leaving 12 bases between.

CDR3 coding DNA: TGTGCCAGCAGTGAACAGGGATTCTCACCCCTCCACTTT. Translated: CASSEQGFSPLHF. The rearrangement joins TRBV25-1 to TRBJ1-6; a weak D match, TRBD1 (5 bases). CDR3 length: 13 residues. V was shortened by 2 bases and J by 10 bases, with 9 bases between the two germline ends. Per the germline V gene, CDR1 is MGHDK and CDR2 is SYGVNS.

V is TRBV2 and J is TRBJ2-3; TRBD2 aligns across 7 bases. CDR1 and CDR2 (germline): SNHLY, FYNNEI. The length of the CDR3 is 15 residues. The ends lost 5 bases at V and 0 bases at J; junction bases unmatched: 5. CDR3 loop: CASSQGGPSTDTQYF. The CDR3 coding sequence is TGTGCCAGCAGTCAGGGAGGGCCTAGCACAGATACGCAGTATTTT.

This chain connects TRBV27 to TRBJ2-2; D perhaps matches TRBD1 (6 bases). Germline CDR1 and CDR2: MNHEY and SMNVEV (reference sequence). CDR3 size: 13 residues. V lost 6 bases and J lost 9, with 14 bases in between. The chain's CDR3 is CASSLRGLRELFF. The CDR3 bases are TGTGCCAGCAGCCTCAGGGGATTAAGGGAGCTGTTTTTT.

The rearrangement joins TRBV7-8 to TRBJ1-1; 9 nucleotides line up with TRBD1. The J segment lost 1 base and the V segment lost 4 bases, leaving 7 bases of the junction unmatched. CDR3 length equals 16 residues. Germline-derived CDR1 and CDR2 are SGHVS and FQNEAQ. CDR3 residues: CASSYRNRGPNTEAFF. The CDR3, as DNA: TGTGCCAGCAGCTACCGTAACAGGGGGCCGAACACTGAAGCTTTCTTT.